The rows below give T cell receptor beta chains drawn from one sample of a study of metastatic and nonmetastatic thyroid tumors. TCRdb reprocessed the PCR reads using MiXCR. The data contain about 12,000 clones, around an eighth of them singletons. Sequenced material: blood. Every receptor here comes from a female donor with papillary thyroid cancer or a benign thyroid nodule (not recorded which). Some clones in this sample may be carry-over from other donors' samples. Each CDR3 is given with its conserved first and last residue. A D gene is named only where the DNA matches it firmly. The size entry is marked missing in some rows and otherwise reads once, few, many or a size class.

v_call	j_call	clone_size	d_call	cdr3_nt	cdr3_aa
TRBV9	TRBJ2-1	many	TRBD1	TGTGCCAGCAGTCCCACAGGGGGCTTCTCCTACAATGAGCAGTTCTTC	CASSPTGGFSYNEQFF
TRBV7-3	TRBJ2-2	many	.	TGTGCCAGCAGCCGACAATTTCAGCGGACTTCGAACACCGGGGAGCTGTTTTTT	CASSRQFQRTSNTGELFF
TRBV6-2/TRBV6-3	TRBJ2-2	.	.	TGTGCCAGCAACGACGGGGCCGATCCGAACACCGGGGAGCTGTTTTTT	CASNDGADPNTGELFF
TRBV20-1	TRBJ2-5	many	TRBD2	TGCAGTGCCCGGGGACTAGCGGGGGGCGTTTGGGAGACCCAGTACTTC	CSARGLAGGVWETQYF
TRBV7-9	TRBJ2-2	many	TRBD2	TGTGCCAGCAGCTTACTAGCGGGAGGGCCCGGGGAGCTGTTTTTT	CASSLLAGGPGELFF
TRBV6-1	TRBJ2-7	.	TRBD1	TGTGCCAACACCCCTACGGACAGGAGCTACGAGCAGTACTTC	CANTPTDRSYEQYF
TRBV15	TRBJ2-5	many	.	TGTGCCACCAGCAGAGATCGGGTGCAACAAGAGACCCAGTACTTC	CATSRDRVQQETQYF
TRBV30	TRBJ2-3	.	.	TGTGCCTGGAGTGTAAGCCCGCTAGCGCTCACAGATACGCAGTATTTT	CAWSVSPLALTDTQYF
TRBV27	TRBJ2-3	medium-sized	TRBD2	TGTGCCAGCAGTCCCGGACTAGCGGGGACCCGACGCACAGATACGCAGTATTTT	CASSPGLAGTRRTDTQYF
TRBV19	TRBJ1-1	many	.	TGTGCCAGTAGTCAAGAAGGGGGGTACACTGAAGCTTTCTTT	CASSQEGGYTEAFF
TRBV30	TRBJ1-5	many	.	TGTGCCTGGAGCCTCGGGCGCGGGGAGGCCCAGCATTTT	CAWSLGRGEAQHF
TRBV6-1	TRBJ2-1	many	.	TGTGCCAGCAGTCGCGGGGTTCACTCCTACAATGAGCAGTTCTTC	CASSRGVHSYNEQFF
TRBV27	TRBJ2-2	.	.	TGTGCCAGCAGCTGCTCTAGCCGGAGCGGGGAGCTGTTTTTT	CASSCSSRSGELFF
TRBV7-6	TRBJ2-1	many	.	TGTGCCAGCAGCTCCCAGCGAGAGCAGTTCTTC	CASSSQREQFF
TRBV12-3/TRBV12-4	TRBJ2-7	many	TRBD2	TGTGCCAGCAGGTCCAGCGGGGAGTACGAGCAGTACTTC	CASRSSGEYEQYF
TRBV28	TRBJ2-7	few	TRBD1	TGTGCCAGCAGTTCGGGACAGGGCGACGAGCAGTACTTC	CASSSGQGDEQYF
TRBV12-3/TRBV12-4	TRBJ2-7	.	.	TGTGCCAGCAGTTTATCCGACTACGAGCAGTACTTC	CASSLSDYEQYF
TRBV7-2	TRBJ2-1	.	.	TGTGCCAGCAGCTTTAAGGGGGACTTGGAGCAGTTCTTC	CASSFKGDLEQFF
TRBV20-1	TRBJ1-1	many	.	TGCAGTGCTAGCCCGGGACAATGGGGAACTGAAGCTTTCTTT	CSASPGQWGTEAFF
TRBV28	TRBJ2-7	medium-sized	.	TGTGCCAGCAGTCCACCAGGGACCCACGGGTTGGACGAGCAGTACTTC	CASSPPGTHGLDEQYF
TRBV3-1	TRBJ1-2	.	.	TGTGCCAGCAGCCACTACAGCGATTATGGCTACACCTTC	CASSHYSDYGYTF
TRBV6-2/TRBV6-3	TRBJ1-2	medium-sized	.	TGTGCCAGCAGTCTCGGACAGCCGACTATAGGCTACACCTTC	CASSLGQPTIGYTF
TRBV12-3/TRBV12-4	TRBJ2-3	.	.	TGTGCCAGCAGTTCCCTCCCACACGGGGGTACGCAGTATTTT	CASSSLPHGGTQYF
TRBV20-1	TRBJ2-1	many	.	TGCAGTGCTAGGGAGTACAATGAGCAGTTCTTC	CSAREYNEQFF
TRBV12-3/TRBV12-4	TRBJ2-2	many	TRBD2	TGTGCCAGCAACCTTGCCGGGACTAGGGGGACCGGGGAGCTGTTTTTT	CASNLAGTRGTGELFF
TRBV18	TRBJ2-3	few	.	TGTGCCAGCTCAGGGACCGAAGGGAGCACAGATACGCAGTATTTT	CASSGTEGSTDTQYF
TRBV7-8	TRBJ2-7	many	.	TGTGCCAGCAGCTTGGGGTGGGGGGACAAGGGCTACCAGCAGTACTTC	CASSLGWGDKGYQQYF
TRBV25-1	TRBJ2-5	many	.	TGTGCCAGTAGCGAGGCGCAAGAGACCCAGTACTTC	CASSEAQETQYF
TRBV20-1	TRBJ1-1	many	.	TGCAGTGTTCAGACAGCAGGCACTGAAGCTTTCTTT	CSVQTAGTEAFF
TRBV18	TRBJ2-7	many	.	TGTGCCAGCTCACCACAGGGTGGCGGTACCTACGAGCAGTACTTC	CASSPQGGGTYEQYF
TRBV6-5	TRBJ2-1	few	TRBD2	TGTGCCAGCAGTTGTGGGCTAGCGGGAGGGCGGGATGAGCAGTTCTTC	CASSCGLAGGRDEQFF
TRBV2	TRBJ1-5	many	TRBD1	TGTGCCAGCCAGGGACAGACCAATCAGCCCCAGCATTTT	CASQGQTNQPQHF
TRBV5-1	TRBJ1-1	many	.	TGCGCCAGCAGCGTCAACAGGGACACTGAAGCTTTCTTT	CASSVNRDTEAFF
TRBV4-1	TRBJ1-5	many	.	TGCGCCAGCAGCCAAGTTTTAGGGAGCCGTCAGCCCCAGCATTTT	CASSQVLGSRQPQHF
TRBV10-2	TRBJ2-2	few	.	TGCGCCAGCAGGGGCGACGCCGGGGAGCTGTTTTTT	CASRGDAGELFF
TRBV9	TRBJ2-3	many	.	TGTGCCAGCAACCAGGGACGCCCCACAGATACGCAGTATTTT	CASNQGRPTDTQYF
TRBV4-1	TRBJ1-2	many	.	TGCGCCAGCAGCCAAGATTGGGCAGGGGACTATGGCTACACCTTC	CASSQDWAGDYGYTF
TRBV5-1	TRBJ1-5	many	.	TGCGCCAGCAGCTCCACGGACAGAAGGACTCAGCCCCAGCATTTT	CASSSTDRRTQPQHF
TRBV12-3/TRBV12-4	TRBJ2-5	.	.	TGTGCCAGCTATCGCGACAGCCAAGTGACCCAGTACTTC	CASYRDSQVTQYF
TRBV24-1	TRBJ2-1	many	TRBD2	TGTGCCACCAGTGATATCTCTAGCGGGGTTGTTGAGCAGTTCTTC	CATSDISSGVVEQFF
TRBV4-1	TRBJ1-6	many	TRBD1	TGCGCCAGCAGCCGGAGGGAGGGGGCAGAAAATTCACCCCTCCACTTT	CASSRREGAENSPLHF
TRBV20-1	TRBJ2-7	once	.	TGCATTCCTAGCGTCCCCCTCTACGAGCAGTACTTC	CIPSVPLYEQYF
TRBV30	TRBJ1-3	many	.	TGTGCCTGGAGTTCGGGACCCGGGGCTGGAAACACCATATATTTT	CAWSSGPGAGNTIYF
TRBV15	TRBJ1-1	many	.	TGTGCCACCAGCAGAGGTCTGAACAGACTGAACACTGAAGCTTTCTTT	CATSRGLNRLNTEAFF
TRBV12-3/TRBV12-4	TRBJ2-5	.	TRBD2	TGTGCCAGCAGCAGATCCGGGACTAGCGGGAGTCAAGAGACCCAGTACTTC	CASSRSGTSGSQETQYF
TRBV6-4	TRBJ2-6	many	.	TGTGCCAGCAGGGTCACCTCCAGAGGGGCCAACGTCCTGACTTTC	CASRVTSRGANVLTF
TRBV28	TRBJ2-5	.	TRBD2	TGTGCCAGCACTCCCGGGGGGCAAGAGACCCAGTACTTC	CASTPGGQETQYF
TRBV30	TRBJ1-2	many	.	TGTGCCTGGGCCCCTAACAGCGTATATAACTATGGCTACACCTTC	CAWAPNSVYNYGYTF
TRBV5-4	TRBJ2-6	many	.	TGTGCCAGCAGACTTGACAACTCTGGGGCCAACGTCCTGACTTTC	CASRLDNSGANVLTF
TRBV20-1	TRBJ2-7	once	TRBD2	TGCAGTGCAAGAGGGGACCTAGCGGTCTCCTACGAGCAGTACTTC	CSARGDLAVSYEQYF
TRBV3-1	TRBJ2-7	many	.	TGTGCCAGCAGCCAAGATTCCTACGAGCAGTACTTC	CASSQDSYEQYF
TRBV6-1	TRBJ2-1	medium-sized	TRBD1	TGTGCCAGCAGAATGACAGGGGTCAATGAGCAGTTCTTC	CASRMTGVNEQFF
TRBV5-4	TRBJ2-2	.	TRBD2	TGTGCCAGCAGCTTTCCGGGAGGGTCCACCGGGGAGCTGTTTTTT	CASSFPGGSTGELFF
TRBV2	TRBJ2-7	many	.	TGTGCCAGCACCAAAAAAGTTACGGGCGAGCAGTACTTC	CASTKKVTGEQYF
TRBV7-2	TRBJ1-2	many	TRBD1	TGTGCCAGCAGCACGGGGGCCTCAGGGGGGGTTTATGGCTACACCTTC	CASSTGASGGVYGYTF
TRBV27	TRBJ2-6	many	.	TGTGCCAGCAAGGGTGGGGCCAACGTCCTGACTTTC	CASKGGANVLTF
TRBV27	TRBJ2-5	.	.	TGTGCCAGCACTTTAAGGGGAAGGGCAGAGACCCAGTACTTC	CASTLRGRAETQYF
TRBV6-2/TRBV6-3	TRBJ2-5	.	TRBD2	TGTGCCAGCAAACGACTAGCGGGAGGTCAGGAGACCCAGTACTTC	CASKRLAGGQETQYF
TRBV6-1	TRBJ1-6	medium-sized	TRBD1	TGTGCCAGCAGTCAGGAGACAGGGTGGCTTTACAATTCACCCCTCCACTTT	CASSQETGWLYNSPLHF
TRBV5-1	TRBJ1-4	medium-sized	TRBD1	TGCGCCAGCAGCTTCGAGGGACAGGGTAATGAAAAACTGTTTTTT	CASSFEGQGNEKLFF